These T cell receptor beta chains were read from a single sample in a study of cytomegalovirus exposure and HLA in healthy donors. Assay: immunoSEQ multiplex PCR; the TCRdb copy retains only in-frame clones and omits some. The repertoire has roughly 130,000 clones, roughly 78% of them found once; the top ten carry 2.5% to 3%. The sample taken for sequencing was PBMCs. These receptors originate from a man under 40 in good health and CMV-seronegative. Each CDR3 is given with its conserved first and last residue. The D gene is left open where the match is weak. Part of the rows lack a size; the others show once, few, many or a class for expanded clones.

len	v_gene	j_gene	abundance	d_gene	CDR3aa	CDR3nt
17	TRBV15	TRBJ2-1	-	TRBD2	CATSPQPGLAGGSEQFF	TGTGCCACCAGTCCTCAGCCGGGACTAGCGGGAGGGAGTGAGCAGTTCTTC
14	TRBV11-2	TRBJ2-5	-	TRBD1	CASSHVPGGETQYF	TGTGCCAGCAGCCACGTCCCAGGGGGAGAGACCCAGTACTTC
14	TRBV19	TRBJ1-3	-	-	CASSWGRSGNTIYF	TGTGCCAGTAGTTGGGGCCGCTCTGGAAACACCATATATTTT
14	TRBV19	TRBJ2-7	-	TRBD1	CASRTTGGPYEQYF	TGTGCCAGTAGAACGACAGGGGGCCCCTACGAGCAGTACTTC
14	TRBV19	TRBJ2-1	-	TRBD2	CASSSGASYNEQFF	TGTGCCAGTTCTAGCGGAGCTTCCTACAATGAGCAGTTCTTC
19	TRBV7-2	TRBJ1-5	few	TRBD1	CASSLFQAADRVSNQPQHF	TGTGCCAGCAGCTTATTTCAGGCGGCTGACAGGGTTAGCAATCAGCCCCAGCATTTT
14	TRBV28	TRBJ2-5	-	-	CASSFTGLQETQYF	TGTGCCAGCAGTTTTACAGGTTTACAAGAGACCCAGTACTTC
14	TRBV5-4	TRBJ2-1	-	TRBD2	CAGSLVLAGGEQFF	TGTGCCGGCAGCTTGGTCCTAGCGGGAGGTGAGCAGTTCTTC
17	TRBV7-8	TRBJ2-7	-	TRBD2	CASSLGVLAGFSYEQYF	TGTGCCAGCAGCTTAGGGGTACTAGCGGGATTCTCCTACGAGCAGTACTTC
16	TRBV28	TRBJ2-7	-	-	CASSLWGLTSSYEQYF	TGTGCCAGCAGTTTATGGGGACTTACCAGCTCCTACGAGCAGTACTTC
14	TRBV4-2	TRBJ2-7	-	TRBD2	CASSGGLAGREQYF	TGTGCCAGCAGCGGAGGACTAGCGGGACGCGAGCAGTACTTC
16	TRBV13	TRBJ2-5	-	-	CASSRGVDRRSETQYF	TGTGCCAGCTCCCGGGGGGTCGACAGGAGGTCAGAGACCCAGTACTTC
13	TRBV11-2	TRBJ2-1	-	-	CASYLGAYNEQFF	TGTGCCAGCTACCTAGGGGCCTACAATGAGCAGTTCTTC
14	TRBV9	TRBJ2-7	-	TRBD2	CASSLTGLSYEQYF	TGTGCCAGCAGCCTAACGGGACTATCCTACGAGCAGTACTTC
14	TRBV6-1	TRBJ2-7	-	-	CASSEMQVAYEQYF	TGTGCCAGCAGTGAAATGCAGGTGGCCTACGAGCAGTACTTC
14	TRBV15	TRBJ2-3	-	-	CATSRGSGEDTQYF	TGTGCCACCAGCAGAGGTTCCGGGGAAGATACGCAGTATTTT